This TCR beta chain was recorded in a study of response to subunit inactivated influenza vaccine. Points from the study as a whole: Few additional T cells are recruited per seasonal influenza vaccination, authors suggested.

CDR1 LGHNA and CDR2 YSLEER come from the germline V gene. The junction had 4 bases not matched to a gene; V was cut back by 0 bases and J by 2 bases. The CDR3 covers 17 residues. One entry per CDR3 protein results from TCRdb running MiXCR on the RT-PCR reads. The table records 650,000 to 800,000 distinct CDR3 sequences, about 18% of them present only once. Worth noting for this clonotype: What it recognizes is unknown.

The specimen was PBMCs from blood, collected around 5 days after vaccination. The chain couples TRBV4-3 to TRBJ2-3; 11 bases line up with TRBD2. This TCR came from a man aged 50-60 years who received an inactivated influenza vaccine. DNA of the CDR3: TGCGCCAGCAGCCAAGAGGTAGCGGGGGGGAACACAGATACGCAGTATTTT. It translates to CASSQEVAGGNTDTQYF.